This TCR beta chain was observed in a study of shared clonotypes between healthy human individuals. Findings and limits, study-wide: Sampling included only blood; tissue repertoires likely differ. Having only a few donors restricted how much genetic and exposure-history diversity was captured.

The table came from immunoSEQ multiplex PCR; TCRdb's copy has only in-frame clones and leaves some out. Of 800,000 to 950,000 clones listed, 95% to 97% are singletons. Concerning this clone itself: The antigen is undetermined.

As defined, naive CD8 cells were CD45RO-negative and positively selected for CCR7, with terminally differentiated effector memory CD45RA+ cells excluded. From germline, CDR1 is SEHNR and CDR2 FQNEAQ (reference sequence). Trimming cost V 1 base and J 1 base, with 8 bases left between them. The CDR3 loop spans 14 amino acids. The source material was naive CD8+ T cells sorted from blood. The gene calls are TRBV7-9 and TRBJ2-7; possibly TRBD1 for D (6 bases). This clonotype was sampled from a man aged 25-45 years in good health. CDR3 sequence: CASSLEGDSYEQYF. The CDR3 region has the DNA TGTGCCAGCAGCTTAGAGGGGGATTCCTACGAGCAGTACTTC.